Below, 16 T cell receptor beta chains from the same sample are listed, as sequenced in a study of CD8 T cells in ankylosing spondylitis. TCRdb re-called the 5' RACE reads through MiXCR, storing one row per CDR3 protein. The table has 160,000 or so distinct CDR3 sequences, 8.5% to 10% seen once. Sequencing was performed on blood, either unsorted or a sorted T cell fraction (not recorded which). The receptor set was obtained from a female donor with ankylosing spondylitis or in good health (not recorded which).

The genes are TRBV11-2 and TRBJ1-1; weak D call: TRBD1 (5 bases). The germline V gene encodes CDR1 SGHAT and CDR2 FQNNGV. Trimming took 2 bases from V and 0 from J, leaving 13 bases between them. This CDR3 is 16 amino acids long. DNA of the CDR3: TGTGCCAGCAGCTTACACCACGGGGGTATGAACACTGAAGCTTTCTTT. This sequence encodes CASSLHHGGMNTEAFF.

The rearrangement joins TRBV20-1 to TRBJ2-2; TRBD1 is a possible D gene (6 bases). Between the trimmed V and J ends, which lost 1 base and 4 bases, there was a span of 13 bases. CDR3 length: 15 residues. Germline V lookup: CDR1 DFQATT, CDR2 SNEGSKA (reference sequence). The CDR3 nucleotides read TGCAGTGCTAGAGTTCCGGGACATCCCACCGGGGAGCTGTTTTTT. Amino acid sequence: CSARVPGHPTGELFF.

This clonotype was recorded at least ten times. The V and J genes are TRBV7-9 and TRBJ2-3; D call uncertain. The CDR3 length is 13 residues. Germline V lookup: CDR1 SEHNR, CDR2 FQNEAQ (reference sequence). V dropped 3 bases and J dropped 5 bases, with 9 bases sitting between them. The CDR3, as DNA: TGTGCCAGCAGCTTGGGGTTAGAAGATACGCAGTATTTT. Translated: CASSLGLEDTQYF.

This clonotype occurred many times. The chain has TRBV20-1 and TRBJ1-1, with D perhaps matching TRBD1 (5 bases). The germline V gene encodes CDR1 DFQATT and CDR2 SNEGSKA (reference sequence). The CDR3 is 14 amino acids. V shed 4 bases and J shed 1 base, with 13 bases lying between them. The CDR3, as DNA: TGCAGTGCTACGAGACAGATTAAGAACACTGAAGCTTTCTTT. Translating it yields CSATRQIKNTEAFF.

The V and J genes are TRBV12-3 or TRBV12-4 and TRBJ1-5; no clear D gene. Trimming shortened V by 9 bases and J by 0 bases, and 15 bases separated the two germline ends. This CDR3 has 15 residues. The CDR3 DNA is TGTGCCAGTACCCCGGGAAAGTATAGCAATCAGCCCCAGCATTTT. Protein: CASTPGKYSNQPQHF.

As regards this clonotype: A much larger clone sits a single nucleotide away, making a read error possible. The chain has TRBV12-3 or TRBV12-4 and TRBJ2-7; a weak D match, TRBD2 (6 bases). This CDR3 is 14 amino acids long. The CDR3 region has the DNA TGTGCCAGCATGATTCAGGGAACTAGCCGCGAGCGGTACTTC. This translates into CASMIQGTSRERYF.

This clonotype showed up just a few times. J is TRBJ2-3 and V is TRBV5-1, with D perhaps matching TRBD2 (6 bases). Trimming removed 3 bases from V and 0 bases from J, with 14 bases in between. Germline values: CDR1 SGHRS, CDR2 YFSETQ. The CDR3 totals 16 residues. CDR3 in amino acids: CASSSLSGTSTDTQYF. The CDR3 bases are TGCGCCAGCAGCTCCCTATCCGGGACTAGCACAGATACGCAGTATTTT.

This clonotype was observed a handful of times. CDR3 residues: CASSQSPEGAYQGYTF. CDR3 DNA: TGCGCCAGCAGCCAATCCCCAGAGGGTGCCTATCAGGGCTACACCTTC. J is TRBJ1-2 and V is TRBV4-1; D ambiguous. Germline V gene data show CDR1 as MGHRA and CDR2 as YSYEKL. The CDR3 has 16 amino acids. Between the trimmed V and J ends, which lost 2 bases and 8 bases, there was a span of 21 bases.

This clonotype was detected many times. The V gene is TRBV10-3, the J gene TRBJ2-5, with D unclear. V lost 2 bases and J lost 1, with 8 bases in between. The CDR3 covers 14 residues. Germline CDR1 is ENHRY and CDR2 is SYGVKD. CDR3: CAISEVGPQETQYF. CDR3 sequence (DNA): TGTGCCATCAGTGAGGTGGGCCCCCAAGAGACCCAGTACTTC.

Ten or more counts support this clonotype. The chain joins TRBV11-2 to TRBJ2-1, with D uncertain. In germline, CDR1 is SGHAT, CDR2 FQNNGV. The CDR3 consists of 12 residues. V lost 4 bases to trimming and J lost 8 bases, with 9 bases between them. The CDR3 nucleotides read TGTGCCAGCAGCTCCCGGCCCGATGAGCAGTTCTTC. Encoded protein: CASSSRPDEQFF.

This clonotype came up many times. The J gene is TRBJ2-1, the V gene TRBV6-1; D call uncertain. Germline CDR1 reads MNHNS; CDR2 reads SASEGT. The V end lost 6 bases, the J end lost 3 bases, and 9 bases lay between the germline ends. The CDR3 contains 13 residues. The CDR3 nucleotides are TGTGCCAGCAGGGGTTACAGCTACAATGAGCAGTTCTTC. Translating it yields CASRGYSYNEQFF.

The J gene is TRBJ1-2, the V gene TRBV10-3, with D perhaps TRBD1 (5 bases). The CDR3 extends over 15 amino acids. V lost 4 bases, J lost 1 base, and 13 bases lay in between. Germline CDR1 is ENHRY and CDR2 is SYGVKD. The CDR3 nucleotides are TGTGCCATCAGTGGCGGGACGGCGGATAACTATGGCTACACCTTC. It yields the protein CAISGGTADNYGYTF.

The chain uses TRBV12-3 or TRBV12-4 and TRBJ2-2; D is possibly TRBD1 (6 bases). V lost 3 bases to trimming and J lost 3 bases, with 11 bases between them. The CDR3 length is 15 residues. The CDR3 region has the DNA TGTGCCAGCAGTTTCTTAGGGACATACACCGGGGAGCTGTTTTTT. Residues: CASSFLGTYTGELFF.

The chain couples TRBV6-5 to TRBJ1-5, with 10 bases aligning to TRBD1. Germline CDR1 reads MNHEY; CDR2 reads SVGAGI. The V and J ends lost 6 bases and 7 bases, in that order; junction bases with no gene match: 9. The CDR3 loop spans 15 amino acids. Here the CDR3 reads CASSQDRGSRQPQHF. DNA for the CDR3: TGTGCCAGCAGCCAGGACAGGGGGTCAAGGCAGCCCCAGCATTTT.

This clonotype has just a few counts. V and J are TRBV11-1 and TRBJ1-2, with D tentatively TRBD1 (5 bases). CDR3 length equals 18 residues. V lost 4 bases, J lost 1 base, and 22 bases lay in between. Per the germline V gene, CDR1 is SGHAT and CDR2 is FQDESV (reference sequence). CDR3 residues: CASSSPPNPTGDNYGYTF. As DNA, the CDR3 is TGTGCCAGCAGCTCCCCCCCGAACCCTACGGGGGATAACTATGGCTACACCTTC.

This clonotype was observed a few times. The genes are TRBV29-1 and TRBJ2-1; the D gene is possibly TRBD2 (6 bases). The CDR3 extends over 12 amino acids. V dropped 4 bases and J dropped 6 bases, with 10 bases sitting between them. Germline loops: CDR1 SQVTM, CDR2 ANQGSEA. The chain's CDR3 is CSVGRRGNEQFF. CDR3 sequence (DNA): TGCAGCGTTGGTCGGCGGGGCAATGAGCAGTTCTTC.